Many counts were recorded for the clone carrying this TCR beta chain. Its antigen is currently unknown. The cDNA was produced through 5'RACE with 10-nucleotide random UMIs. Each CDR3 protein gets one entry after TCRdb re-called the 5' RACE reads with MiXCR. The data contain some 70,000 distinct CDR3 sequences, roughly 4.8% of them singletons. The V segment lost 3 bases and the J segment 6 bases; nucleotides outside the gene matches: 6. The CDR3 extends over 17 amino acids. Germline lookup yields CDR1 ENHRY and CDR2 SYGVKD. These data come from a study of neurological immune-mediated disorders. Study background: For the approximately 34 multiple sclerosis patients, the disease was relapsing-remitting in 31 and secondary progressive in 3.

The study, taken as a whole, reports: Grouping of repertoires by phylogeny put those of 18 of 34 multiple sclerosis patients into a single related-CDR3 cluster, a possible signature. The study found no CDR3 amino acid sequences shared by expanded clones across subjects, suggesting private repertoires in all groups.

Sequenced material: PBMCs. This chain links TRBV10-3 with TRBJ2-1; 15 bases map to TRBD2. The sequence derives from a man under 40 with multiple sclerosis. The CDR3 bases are TGTGCCATCAGTGACCCTCCGGGACTAGCGGGGGGCAATGAGCAGTTCTTC. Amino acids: CAISDPPGLAGGNEQFF.